This TCR beta chain is from a study of cytomegalovirus exposure and HLA in healthy donors. In the study overall: From HLA-typed donors, an early data release held approximately 85 million unique TCRs.

The study's findings and limits: Later on, an analysis tied approximately 17,000 TCR beta sequences to HLA alleles at 0.05 false discovery rate. It was only CMV serostatus that was available as immune exposure information.

Deletions cut 6 bases from V and 0 bases from J, with 12 bases between. Per germline, CDR1 SQVTM and CDR2 ANQGSEA. CDR3 length equals 13 residues. Points on this clone: The antigen is unknown.

13 Jbeta primers and 60 Vbeta primers were used for the PCR. Sequenced by immunoSEQ multiplex PCR; TCRdb stores in-frame clones only, minus some. The data show some 180,000 clones, with 9.5% seen just once and 1% to 1.5% held by the top ten. The chain joins TRBV29-1 to TRBJ2-7; a weak D match, TRBD2 (7 bases). This clonotype originated in a woman aged 25 to 45 in good health and CMV-seropositive. Sequencing input: PBMCs. The CDR3 region is CSVEGGDSYEQYF. The DNA for the CDR3 is TGCAGCGTCGAGGGGGGGGACTCCTACGAGCAGTACTTC.